This T cell receptor (beta chain) is drawn from a study of graft-versus-host responses after intestinal transplantation. At the level of the study: The whole recipient group had anti-thymocyte globulin induction followed by tacrolimus and steroids for 2 to 3 years.

Study-wide points: Among recipient marrow samples, GvH clones were found; some appeared first in ileum or blood. Maximum circulating GvH clone levels tracked with early post-transplant HvG decreases.

Clones were sequenced by immunoSEQ multiplex PCR, and TCRdb holds only the in-frame ones, with some missing. This sample has some 90,000 clones, with roughly 90% found just once. Concerning this clone itself: Its antigen is unidentified.

The source of this sequence is a human donor who was the organ donor for an intestinal transplant. The sequencing used unstimulated CD8+ T cells sorted from spleen or lymph node cells, collected before transplant.

The DNA for the CDR3 is TGTGCCAGCAGCCAAGGCCTACGGAGGGAGCAGTACTTC. This codes for CASSQGLRREQYF. The J gene is TRBJ2-7, the V gene TRBV4-2, with D perhaps matching TRBD2 (5 bases). The germline V and J ends were trimmed by 1 base and 7 bases, with 11 bases remaining between them. Per the germline V gene, CDR1 is LGHNA and CDR2 is YNFKEQ. The CDR3 contains 13 residues.